Below, 24 T cell receptor beta chains from the same sample are listed, as sequenced in a study of identical twins. TCRdb reprocessed the 5' RACE reads with MiXCR, giving one entry per CDR3 protein. The repertoire holds about 1.7 million distinct CDR3 sequences, with roughly a third as singletons. The specimen was cord blood. These receptors were obtained from a newborn girl in good health.

In this sample, this clonotype turned up a few times. V usage is TRBV29-1 and J usage is TRBJ1-1, with 7 bases that match TRBD1. Germline assignment: CDR1 SQVTM and CDR2 ANQGSEA. With 4 bases clipped from V and 5 bases from J, the junction kept 7 bases outside the gene matches. The CDR3 has 13 amino acids. CDR3: CSVGDRVGTEAFF. The CDR3 region has the DNA TGCAGCGTTGGTGACAGGGTAGGGACTGAAGCTTTCTTT.

CDR3 bases: TGCAGTGCTAGCCGACAGGCCTACAATGAGCAGTTCTTC. Encoded protein: CSASRQAYNEQFF. The chain links TRBV20-1 to TRBJ2-1, with TRBD1 as a possible D gene (6 bases). The germline gives CDR1 DFQATT, CDR2 SNEGSKA (reference sequence). V dropped 3 bases and J dropped 2 bases, with 8 bases sitting between them. The CDR3 loop spans 13 amino acids.

V gene TRBV24-1 combines with J gene TRBJ1-1, with TRBD1 matching 12 bases. This CDR3 contains 18 residues. V was pared by 4 bases and J by 5 bases, with 13 bases of the junction left unmatched. Germline V gene data show CDR1 as KGHDR and CDR2 as SFDVKD. The CDR3 region is CATSDPTGTGGSSTEAFF. In nucleotides, the CDR3 is TGTGCCACCAGTGACCCAACCGGGACAGGGGGCAGTTCTACTGAAGCTTTCTTT.

A word on this clonotype: A much larger clone lies a single base off, so this may be a read error. This chain joins TRBV9 and TRBJ1-1, with D maybe TRBD1 (6 bases). CDR1 is SGDLS, CDR2 YYNGEE, per germline. This CDR3 region has 12 residues. The V gene lost 3 bases and the J gene lost 3 bases, with 6 bases spanning the gap. The chain's CDR3 is CASSGQDTEAFF. For the CDR3, the DNA is TGTGCCAGCAGCGGACAGGACACTGAAGCTTTCTTT.

The sample holds a few counts of this clonotype. This sequence joins TRBV4-2 and TRBJ2-6, with D perhaps matching TRBD1 (6 bases). This CDR3 region has 18 residues. Trimming left V 3 bases short and J 0 bases short, with 15 bases between. CDR1 and CDR2 (germline): LGHNA, YNFKEQ. The CDR3 is CASSHPGQHLSGANVLTF. The DNA for the CDR3 is TGTGCCAGCAGCCACCCAGGACAGCACCTCTCTGGGGCCAACGTCCTGACTTTC.

The chain has TRBV27 and TRBJ2-1; D unclear. The CDR3 runs to 13 residues. CDR1 is MNHEY, CDR2 SMNVEV, per germline (reference sequence). V lost 3 bases, J lost 6 bases, and 9 bases lay in between. CDR3 nucleotides: TGTGCCAGCAGTTTCCGTTGCAGCAATGAGCAGTTCTTC. It specifies CASSFRCSNEQFF.

The chain carries TRBV5-1 and TRBJ2-3, with D possibly being TRBD1 (5 bases). Looked up from germline, CDR1 is SGHRS and CDR2 is YFSETQ. There are 13 residues in the CDR3. The V end was cut by 7 bases, the J end by 4 bases, with 13 bases between. CDR3 protein: CASSGIRADTQYF. As DNA, the CDR3 is TGCGCCAGCTCAGGGATACGGGCAGATACGCAGTATTTT.

V gene TRBV5-1 combines with J gene TRBJ1-1; D gene ambiguous. The V gene lost 4 bases and the J gene lost 1 base, with 11 bases spanning the gap. Germline values: CDR1 SGHRS, CDR2 YFSETQ. The CDR3 is made up of 14 amino acids. The CDR3 bases are TGCGCCAGCAGCCGACAAACGCAGAACACTGAAGCTTTCTTT. Translated: CASSRQTQNTEAFF.

Ten or more counts support this clonotype. A read error may produce the germline difference seen at one junction end. The J gene is TRBJ2-3, the V gene TRBV5-1; D is perhaps TRBD1 or TRBD2 (5 bases each). The CDR3 consists of 14 residues. Germline V CDR1 and CDR2: SGHRS, YFSETQ. CDR3 bases: TGTGCCAGCAGTCTTTTGGGGGACACAGATACGCAGTATTTT. Translation gives CASSLLGDTDTQYF.

Details on this clonotype: A junction boundary mismatches the germline segment, possibly from a read error. V and J are TRBV5-1 and TRBJ1-5; TRBD1 is a possible D gene (5 bases). The CDR3 is 19 amino acids. The V gene's germline CDR1 is SGHRS and CDR2 YFSETQ. The CDR3: CASGLAPRTGSGIILPQHF. DNA for the CDR3: TGCGCCAGCGGCTTGGCTCCCCGGACCGGGTCAGGGATAATCTTGCCCCAGCATTTT.

This clonotype was counted ten times or more. CDR3 loop: CSATWTGQGGYTF. The CDR3 bases are TGCAGTGCTACCTGGACAGGGCAAGGGGGCTACACCTTC. The chain is built from TRBV20-1 and TRBJ1-2; TRBD1 aligns across 8 bases. V trimming: 4 bases; J trimming: 8 bases; junction bases outside the gene matches: 9. The CDR3 sequence is 13 residues long. CDR1 is DFQATT and CDR2 is SNEGSKA in the germline V gene (reference sequence).

This clonotype has more than one count but fewer than ten. The DNA for the CDR3 is TGCAGCGTGGCAAGCGGGAGGGCCGGACCTCGACGTGGCGATGAGCAGTTCTTC. Protein product: CSVASGRAGPRRGDEQFF. V gene TRBV29-1 combines with J gene TRBJ2-1, with 10 bases that match TRBD2. The CDR3 totals 18 residues. CDR1 is SQVTM and CDR2 is ANQGSEA in the germline V gene. V lost 6 bases and J lost 8; bases outside the gene matches: 22.

J is TRBJ1-6 and V is TRBV10-3; 8 bases match TRBD1. The CDR3 extends over 14 amino acids. V shed 6 bases, J shed 6 bases, and the junction held 4 bases outside the gene matches. CDR1 is ENHRY and CDR2 is SYGVKD in the germline V gene. The CDR3 sequence: CAIRDGQGNSPLHF. The CDR3 DNA follows: TGTGCCATCAGGGATGGACAGGGTAATTCACCCCTCCACTTT.

The chain uses TRBV3-1 and TRBJ1-1; D is ambiguous. CDR1 and CDR2 from the germline V gene are LGHDT and YNNKEL (reference sequence). Between the trimmed V and J ends, which lost 1 base and 0 bases, there was a span of 6 bases. CDR3 length equals 14 residues. This CDR3 reads CASSQVGMNTEAFF. In DNA form, the CDR3 reads TGTGCCAGCAGCCAAGTGGGAATGAACACTGAAGCTTTCTTT.

This clonotype was seen more than once but under ten times. V is TRBV7-8 and J is TRBJ2-5; a possible D gene is TRBD2 (6 bases). CDR1 and CDR2 from the germline V gene are SGHVS and FQNEAQ. This CDR3 comprises 15 residues. V dropped 1 base and J dropped 1 base, with 10 bases sitting between them. The CDR3 region is CASSLVPGLQETQYF. For the CDR3, the DNA is TGTGCCAGCAGCTTAGTACCGGGACTCCAAGAGACCCAGTACTTC.

This clonotype was counted only a few times. This sequence joins TRBV4-1 and TRBJ2-3; 8 bases fit TRBD2. CDR3 length equals 15 residues. V lost 6 bases and J lost 5; bases outside the gene matches: 10. From germline, CDR1 is MGHRA and CDR2 YSYEKL. CDR3 protein: CASRRRRGEGDTQYF. DNA for the CDR3: TGCGCCAGCAGACGTCGGCGGGGGGAGGGAGATACGCAGTATTTT.

In its sample, this clonotype was seen a few times. Sequence at one end of the junction differs from germline and may be a read error. The gene calls are TRBV7-7 and TRBJ2-1, with D possibly TRBD1 on 7 matching bases. Per the germline V gene, CDR1 is SSHAT and CDR2 is FNYEAQ (reference sequence). The CDR3 runs 16 residues. DNA of the CDR3: TGTGCTAGCAGCTTAGGGCGACAGGGAGGTGGGCATGAGCAGTTCTTC. Protein sequence: CASSLGRQGGGHEQFF.

The chain links TRBV5-1 to TRBJ2-3; D perhaps matches TRBD2 (7 bases). Germline lookup yields CDR1 SGHRS and CDR2 YFSETQ. The CDR3 sequence is 15 residues long. Trimming took 1 base from V and 4 from J, leaving 13 bases between them. CDR3 amino acids: CASSLTGGPSDTQYF. The CDR3 DNA reads as TGCGCCAGCAGCTTGACGGGGGGCCCCTCAGATACGCAGTATTTT.

J is TRBJ1-1 and V is TRBV11-2, with D possibly matching TRBD1 (5 bases). Trimming left V 1 base short and J 4 bases short, with 13 bases between. This CDR3 spans 15 amino acids. CDR1 and CDR2 (germline): SGHAT, FQNNGV. CDR3 nucleotides: TGTGCCAGCAGCTTAGTTCGGGGCCTAATCACTGAAGCTTTCTTT. Its translation is CASSLVRGLITEAFF.

The gene calls are TRBV20-1 and TRBJ2-5; TRBD1 aligns across 8 bases. V shed 4 bases and J 5 bases; nucleotides not matched to a gene: 6. This CDR3 region has 13 residues. Germline V CDR1 and CDR2: DFQATT, SNEGSKA (reference sequence). The CDR3 coding sequence is TGCAGTGCTACCTGGACAGGGAGGGAGACCCAGTACTTC. It yields the protein CSATWTGRETQYF.

This clonotype was recorded a few times. The J gene is TRBJ1-2, the V gene TRBV4-2; D possibly corresponds to TRBD1 (6 bases). Germline V gene sequence: CDR1 LGHNA, CDR2 YNFKEQ. The V and J ends lost 0 bases and 0 bases respectively, with 11 bases between them. The CDR3 covers 16 residues. CDR3 DNA sequence: TGTGCCAGCAGCCAAGATCGGGGGGCCGCTAACTATGGCTACACCTTC. Protein product: CASSQDRGAANYGYTF.

V usage is TRBV2 and J usage is TRBJ2-7; D could derive from TRBD1 or TRBD2 (5 bases each). The DNA end is a closer match to TRBJ2-5, so the J assignment may be wrong. Germline assignment: CDR1 SNHLY and CDR2 FYNNEI. The CDR3 consists of 12 residues. For the CDR3, the DNA is TGTGCCAGCGGTCCCGGGGACGAGACCCAGTACTTC. Residues: CASGPGDETQYF.

The genes are TRBV7-9 and TRBJ1-2; possible D gene TRBD1, 5 bases. V was trimmed by 4 bases and J by 2 bases, leaving 11 bases between them. The CDR3 sequence is 14 residues long. CDR1 and CDR2 (germline): SEHNR, FQNEAQ (reference sequence). This chain's CDR3 is CASSSRRGNYGYTF. In DNA form, the CDR3 reads TGTGCCAGCAGCTCTCGACGGGGGAACTATGGCTACACCTTC.

This clonotype appeared a few times. This may come from a read error, since a much larger clone is one base off. V gene TRBV12-3 or TRBV12-4 combines with J gene TRBJ1-5; unclear D gene. With 2 bases removed from V and 0 bases from J, the gap between germline ends came to 5 bases. The CDR3 loop spans 14 amino acids. The CDR3 region is CASSLMDSNQPQHF. In DNA form, the CDR3 reads TGTGCCAGCAGTTTAATGGATAGCAATCAGCCCCAGCATTTT.